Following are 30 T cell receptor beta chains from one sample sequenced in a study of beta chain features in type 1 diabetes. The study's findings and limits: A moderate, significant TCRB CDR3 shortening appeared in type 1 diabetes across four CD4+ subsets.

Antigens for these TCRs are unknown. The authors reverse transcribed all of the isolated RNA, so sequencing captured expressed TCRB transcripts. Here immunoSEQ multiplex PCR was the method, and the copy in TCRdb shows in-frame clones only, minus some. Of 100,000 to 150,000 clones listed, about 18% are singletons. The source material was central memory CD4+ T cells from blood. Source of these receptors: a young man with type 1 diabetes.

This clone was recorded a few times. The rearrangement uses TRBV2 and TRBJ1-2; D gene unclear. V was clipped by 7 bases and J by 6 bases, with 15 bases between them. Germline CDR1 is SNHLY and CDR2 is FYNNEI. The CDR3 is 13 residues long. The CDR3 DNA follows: TGTGCCAGCAAAGAAAGAGGAAGCAATGGCTACACCTTC. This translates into CASKERGSNGYTF.

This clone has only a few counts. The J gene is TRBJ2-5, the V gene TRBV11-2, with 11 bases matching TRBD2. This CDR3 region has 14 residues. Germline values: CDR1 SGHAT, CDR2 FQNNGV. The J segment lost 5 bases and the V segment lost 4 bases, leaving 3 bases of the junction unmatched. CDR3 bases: TGTGCCAGCAGCTCGACTAGCGGGGCGGAGACCCAGTACTTC. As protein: CASSSTSGAETQYF.

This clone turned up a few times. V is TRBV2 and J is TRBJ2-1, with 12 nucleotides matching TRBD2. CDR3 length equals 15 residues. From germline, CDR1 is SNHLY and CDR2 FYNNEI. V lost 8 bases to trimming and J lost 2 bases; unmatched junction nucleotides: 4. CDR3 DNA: TGTGCCAGCCATAGGACTAGCGGGACCTACAATGAGCAGTTCTTC. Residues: CASHRTSGTYNEQFF. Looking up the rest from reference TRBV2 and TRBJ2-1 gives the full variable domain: EPEVTQTPSHQVTQMGQEVILRCVPISNHLYFYWYRQILGQKVEFLVSFYNNEISEKSEIFDDQFSVERPDGSNFTLKIRSTKLEDSAMYFCASHRTSGTYNEQFFGPGTRLTVL.

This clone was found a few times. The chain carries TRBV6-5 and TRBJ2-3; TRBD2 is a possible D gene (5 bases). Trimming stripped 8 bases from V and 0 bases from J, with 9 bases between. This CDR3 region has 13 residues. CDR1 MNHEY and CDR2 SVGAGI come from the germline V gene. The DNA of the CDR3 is TGTGCCAGCCGGGGAACTAGCACAGATACGCAGTATTTT. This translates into CASRGTSTDTQYF.

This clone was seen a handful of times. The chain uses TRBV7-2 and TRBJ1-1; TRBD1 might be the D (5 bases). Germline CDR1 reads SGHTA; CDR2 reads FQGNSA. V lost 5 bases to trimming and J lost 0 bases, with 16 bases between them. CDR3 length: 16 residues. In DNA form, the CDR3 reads TGTGCCAGCAGCCTAAAGTTTGGGACGGTGAACACTGAAGCTTTCTTT. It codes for CASSLKFGTVNTEAFF.

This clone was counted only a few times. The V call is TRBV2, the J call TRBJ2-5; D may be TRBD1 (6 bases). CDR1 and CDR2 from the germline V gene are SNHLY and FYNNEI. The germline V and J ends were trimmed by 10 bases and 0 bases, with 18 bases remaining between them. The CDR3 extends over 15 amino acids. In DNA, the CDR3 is TGTGCCATTTCCGGGACAAACCATAACCAAGAGACCCAGTACTTC. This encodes CAISGTNHNQETQYF.

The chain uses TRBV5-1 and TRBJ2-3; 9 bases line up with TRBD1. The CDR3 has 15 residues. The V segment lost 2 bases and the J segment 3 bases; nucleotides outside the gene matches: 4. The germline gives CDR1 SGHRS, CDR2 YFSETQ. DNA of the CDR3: TGCGCCAGCAGCTTCCGGGACAGGGCTACAGATACGCAGTATTTT. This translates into CASSFRDRATDTQYF.

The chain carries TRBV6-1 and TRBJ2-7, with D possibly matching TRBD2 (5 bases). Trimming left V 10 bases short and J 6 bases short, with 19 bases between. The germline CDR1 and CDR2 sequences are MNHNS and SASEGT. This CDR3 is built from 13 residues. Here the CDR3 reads CATERMFRTEQYF. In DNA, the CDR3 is TGTGCCACGGAGCGGATGTTCCGAACCGAGCAGTACTTC.

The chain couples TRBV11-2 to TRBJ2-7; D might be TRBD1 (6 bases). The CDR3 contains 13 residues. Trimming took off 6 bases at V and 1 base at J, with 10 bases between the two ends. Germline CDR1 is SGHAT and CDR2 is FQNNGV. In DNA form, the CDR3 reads TGTGCCAGCAGGGCCGGGACATCCTACGAGCAGTACTTC. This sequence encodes CASRAGTSYEQYF.

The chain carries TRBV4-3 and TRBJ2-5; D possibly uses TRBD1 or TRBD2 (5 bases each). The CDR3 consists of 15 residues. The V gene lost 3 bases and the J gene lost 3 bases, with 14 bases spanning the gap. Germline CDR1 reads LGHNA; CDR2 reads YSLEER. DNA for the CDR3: TGCGCCAGCAGCCATAAGTTACTGGGGGAAGAGACCCAGTACTTC. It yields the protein CASSHKLLGEETQYF.

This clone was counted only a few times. This chain's CDR3 is CSARQTEAFF. The CDR3 DNA is TGCAGTGCTAGACAGACTGAAGCTTTCTTT. The chain has TRBV20-1 and TRBJ1-1; D is ambiguous. The germline gives CDR1 DFQATT, CDR2 SNEGSKA (reference sequence). Trimming took off 2 bases at V and 5 bases at J, with 3 bases between the two ends. The CDR3 has 10 amino acids.

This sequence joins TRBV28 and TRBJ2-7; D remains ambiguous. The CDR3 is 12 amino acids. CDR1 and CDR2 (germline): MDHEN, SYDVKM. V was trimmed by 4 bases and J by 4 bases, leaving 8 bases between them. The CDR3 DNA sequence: TGTGCCAGCAGTTCCTCTCGGTACGAGCAGTACTTC. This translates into CASSSSRYEQYF.

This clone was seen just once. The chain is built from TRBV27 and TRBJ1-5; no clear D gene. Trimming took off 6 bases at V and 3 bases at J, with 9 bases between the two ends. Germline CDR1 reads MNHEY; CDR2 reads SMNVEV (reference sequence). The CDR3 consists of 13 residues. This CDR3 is CASRLRSNQPQHF. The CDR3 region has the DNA TGTGCCAGCAGGCTGAGATCCAATCAGCCCCAGCATTTT.

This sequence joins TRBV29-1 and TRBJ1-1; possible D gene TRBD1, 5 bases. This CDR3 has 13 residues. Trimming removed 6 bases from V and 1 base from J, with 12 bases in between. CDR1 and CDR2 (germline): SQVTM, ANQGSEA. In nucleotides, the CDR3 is TGCAGCGTCGGGCGACAGCAGAACACTGAAGCTTTCTTT. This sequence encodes CSVGRQQNTEAFF.

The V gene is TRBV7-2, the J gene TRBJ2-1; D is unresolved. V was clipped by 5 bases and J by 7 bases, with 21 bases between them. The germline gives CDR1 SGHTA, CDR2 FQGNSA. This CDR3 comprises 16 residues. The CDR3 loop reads CASSSSHPWTRNEQFF. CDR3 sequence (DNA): TGTGCCAGCAGCAGTTCGCACCCGTGGACGAGGAATGAGCAGTTCTTC.

The CDR3 DNA reads as TGTGCCAGCAGCTTAGATAGACAGGAGCTCGGGACCCAGTACTTC. This gives the protein CASSLDRQELGTQYF. J is TRBJ2-5 and V is TRBV7-2, with D possibly matching TRBD1 (6 bases). The CDR3 has 15 amino acids. V dropped 1 base and J dropped 7 bases, with 16 bases sitting between them. From germline, CDR1 is SGHTA and CDR2 FQGNSA.

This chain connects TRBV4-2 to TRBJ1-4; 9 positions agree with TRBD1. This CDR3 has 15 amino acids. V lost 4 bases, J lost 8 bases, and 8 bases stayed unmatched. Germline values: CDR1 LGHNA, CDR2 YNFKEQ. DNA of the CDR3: TGTGCCAGCAGCCCCCAGACAGGGGGGAAGGAAAAACTGTTTTTT. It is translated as CASSPQTGGKEKLFF.

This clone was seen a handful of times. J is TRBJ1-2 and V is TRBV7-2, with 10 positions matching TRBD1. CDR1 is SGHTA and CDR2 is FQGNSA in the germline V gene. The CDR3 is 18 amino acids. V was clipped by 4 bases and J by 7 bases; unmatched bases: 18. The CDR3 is CASSSEYFEGQGIGGYTF. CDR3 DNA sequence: TGTGCCAGCAGCTCAGAGTACTTTGAGGGACAGGGGATAGGTGGCTACACCTTC. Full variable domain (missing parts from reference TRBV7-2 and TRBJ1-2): GAGVSQSPSNKVTEKGKDVELRCDPISGHTALYWYRQSLGQGLEFLIYFQGNSAPDKSGLPSDRFSAERTGGSVSTLTIQRTQQEDSAVYLCASSSEYFEGQGIGGYTFGSGTRLTVV.

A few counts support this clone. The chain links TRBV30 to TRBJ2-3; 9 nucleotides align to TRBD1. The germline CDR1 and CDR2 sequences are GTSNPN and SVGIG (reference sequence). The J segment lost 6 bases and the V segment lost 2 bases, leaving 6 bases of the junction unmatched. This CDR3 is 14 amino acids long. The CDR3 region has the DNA TGTGCCTGGAGTACCGGGACAGGGCGTGATACGCAGTATTTT. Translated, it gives CAWSTGTGRDTQYF.

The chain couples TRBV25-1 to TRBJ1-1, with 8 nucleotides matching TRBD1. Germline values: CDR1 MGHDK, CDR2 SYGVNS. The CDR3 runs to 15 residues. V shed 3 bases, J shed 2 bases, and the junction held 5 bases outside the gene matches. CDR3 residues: CASSDPTGGNTEAFF. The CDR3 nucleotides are TGTGCCAGCAGTGACCCCACAGGGGGAAACACTGAAGCTTTCTTT.

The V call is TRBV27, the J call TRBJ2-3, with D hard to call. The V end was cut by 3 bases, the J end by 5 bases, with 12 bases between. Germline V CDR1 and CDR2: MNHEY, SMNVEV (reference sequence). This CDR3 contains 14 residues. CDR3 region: CASSLKGWGDTQYF. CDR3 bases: TGTGCCAGCAGTTTGAAGGGATGGGGAGATACGCAGTATTTT.

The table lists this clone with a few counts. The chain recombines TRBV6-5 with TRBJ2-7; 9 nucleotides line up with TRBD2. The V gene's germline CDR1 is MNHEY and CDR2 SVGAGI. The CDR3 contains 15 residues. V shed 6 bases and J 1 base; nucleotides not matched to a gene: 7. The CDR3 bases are TGTGCCAGCAGAGGCCCGGCGGGAGGGTCCTACGAGCAGTACTTC. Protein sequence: CASRGPAGGSYEQYF.

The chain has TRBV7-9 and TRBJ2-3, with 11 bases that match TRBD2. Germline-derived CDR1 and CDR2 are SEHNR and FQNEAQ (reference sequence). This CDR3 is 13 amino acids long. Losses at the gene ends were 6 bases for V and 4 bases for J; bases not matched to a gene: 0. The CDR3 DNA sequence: TGTGCCAGCAGACTAGCGGGAGCAGATACGCAGTATTTT. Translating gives CASRLAGADTQYF.

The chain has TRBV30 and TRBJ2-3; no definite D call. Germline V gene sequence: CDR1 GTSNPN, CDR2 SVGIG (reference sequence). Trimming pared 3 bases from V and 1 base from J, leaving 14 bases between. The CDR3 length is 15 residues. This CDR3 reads CAWRVGFGGTDTQYF. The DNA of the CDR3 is TGTGCCTGGAGGGTAGGATTTGGGGGCACAGATACGCAGTATTTT. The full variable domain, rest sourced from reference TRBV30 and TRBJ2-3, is SQTIHQWPATLVQPVGSPLSLECTVEGTSNPNLYWYRQAAGRGLQLLFYSVGIGQISSEVPQNLSASRPQDRQFILSSKKLLLSDSGFYLCAWRVGFGGTDTQYFGPGTRLTVL.

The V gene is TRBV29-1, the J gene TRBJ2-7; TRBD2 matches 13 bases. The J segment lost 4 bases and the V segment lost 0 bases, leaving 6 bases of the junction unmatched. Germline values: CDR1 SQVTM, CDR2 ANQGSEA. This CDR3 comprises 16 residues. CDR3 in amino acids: CSVEDSGTSGTYEQYF. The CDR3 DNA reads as TGCAGCGTTGAAGACTCCGGGACTAGCGGGACTTACGAGCAGTACTTC.

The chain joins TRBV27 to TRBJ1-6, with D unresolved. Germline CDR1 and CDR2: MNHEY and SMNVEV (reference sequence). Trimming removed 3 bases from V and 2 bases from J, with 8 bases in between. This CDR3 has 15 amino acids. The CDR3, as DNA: TGTGCCAGCAGTTTTGGCGCCACCTATAATTCACCCCTCCACTTT. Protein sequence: CASSFGATYNSPLHF.

In DNA, the CDR3 is TGTGCCAGCAGTTTTACGACTAGCGGGGGACGGGAGACCCAGTACTTC. This codes for CASSFTTSGGRETQYF. The V and J genes are TRBV27 and TRBJ2-5; 12 positions match TRBD2. The CDR3 length is 16 residues. The V gene end was trimmed by 3 bases and the J gene end by 5 bases; junction bases not matched to a gene: 7. In germline, CDR1 is MNHEY, CDR2 SMNVEV (reference sequence).

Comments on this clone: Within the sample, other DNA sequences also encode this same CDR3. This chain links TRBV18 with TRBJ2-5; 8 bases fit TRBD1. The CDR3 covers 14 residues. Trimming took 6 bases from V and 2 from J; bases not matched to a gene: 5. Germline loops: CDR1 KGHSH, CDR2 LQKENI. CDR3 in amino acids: CASSPGTGQETQYF. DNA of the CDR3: TGTGCCAGCTCGCCCGGGACAGGTCAAGAGACCCAGTACTTC. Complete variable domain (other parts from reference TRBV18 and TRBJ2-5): NAGVMQNPRHLVRRRGQEARLRCSPMKGHSHVYWYRQLPEEGLKFMVYLQKENIIDESGMPKERFSAEFPKEGPSILRIQQVVRGDSAAYFCASSPGTGQETQYFGPGTRLLVL.

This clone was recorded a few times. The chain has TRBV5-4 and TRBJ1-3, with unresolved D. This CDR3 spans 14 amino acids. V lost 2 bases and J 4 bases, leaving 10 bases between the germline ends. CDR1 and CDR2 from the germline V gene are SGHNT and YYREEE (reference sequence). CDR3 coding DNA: TGTGCCAGCAGCTTTGATCGGATCGGAAACACCATATATTTT. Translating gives CASSFDRIGNTIYF. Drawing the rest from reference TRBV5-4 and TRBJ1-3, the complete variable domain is ETGVTQSPTHLIKTRGQQVTLRCSSQSGHNTVSWYQQALGQGPQFIFQYYREEENGRGNFPPRFSGLQFPNYSSELNVNALELDDSALYLCASSFDRIGNTIYFGEGSWLTVV.

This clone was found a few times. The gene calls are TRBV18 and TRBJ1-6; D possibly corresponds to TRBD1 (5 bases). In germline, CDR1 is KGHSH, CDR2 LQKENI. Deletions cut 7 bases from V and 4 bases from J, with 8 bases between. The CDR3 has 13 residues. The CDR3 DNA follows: TGTGCCAGCTTGGCAGGGTATAATTCACCCCTCCACTTT. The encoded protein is CASLAGYNSPLHF. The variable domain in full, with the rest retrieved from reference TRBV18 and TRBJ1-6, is NAGVMQNPRHLVRRRGQEARLRCSPMKGHSHVYWYRQLPEEGLKFMVYLQKENIIDESGMPKERFSAEFPKEGPSILRIQQVVRGDSAAYFCASLAGYNSPLHFGNGTRLTVT.